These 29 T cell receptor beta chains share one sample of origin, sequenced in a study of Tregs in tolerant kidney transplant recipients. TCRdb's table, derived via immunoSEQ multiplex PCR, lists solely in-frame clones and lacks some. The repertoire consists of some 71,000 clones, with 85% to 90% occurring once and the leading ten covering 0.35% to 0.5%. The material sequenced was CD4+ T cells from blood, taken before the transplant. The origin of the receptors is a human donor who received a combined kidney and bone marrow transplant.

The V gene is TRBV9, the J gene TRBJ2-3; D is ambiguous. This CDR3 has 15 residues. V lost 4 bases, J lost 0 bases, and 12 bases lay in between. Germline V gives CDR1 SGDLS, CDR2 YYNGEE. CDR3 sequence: CASSPRVTSTDTQYF. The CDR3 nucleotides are TGTGCCAGCAGCCCGAGAGTAACTAGCACAGATACGCAGTATTTT.

CDR3 amino acids: CASSEQAGTGFDEQFF. The DNA for the CDR3 is TGTGCCAGCAGTGAGCAGGCCGGGACAGGGTTCGATGAGCAGTTCTTC. The chain recombines TRBV6-1 with TRBJ2-1; 9 bases are a match to TRBD1. CDR3 length equals 16 residues. CDR1 and CDR2 from the germline V gene are MNHNS and SASEGT. J was trimmed by 8 bases and V by 3 bases; bases with no gene match: 11.

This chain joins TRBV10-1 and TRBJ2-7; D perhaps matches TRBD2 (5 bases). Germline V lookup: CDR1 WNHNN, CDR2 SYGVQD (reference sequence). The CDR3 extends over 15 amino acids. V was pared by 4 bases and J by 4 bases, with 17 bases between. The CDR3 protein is CASSAISAGVYEQYF. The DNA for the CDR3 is TGCGCCAGCAGTGCTATCAGCGCCGGGGTGTACGAGCAGTACTTC.

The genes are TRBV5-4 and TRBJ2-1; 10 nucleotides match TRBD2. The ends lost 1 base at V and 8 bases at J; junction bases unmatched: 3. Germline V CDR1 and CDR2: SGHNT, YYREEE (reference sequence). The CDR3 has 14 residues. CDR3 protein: CASSLTSGNDEQFF. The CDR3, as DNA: TGTGCCAGCAGCTTGACTAGCGGGAATGATGAGCAGTTCTTC.

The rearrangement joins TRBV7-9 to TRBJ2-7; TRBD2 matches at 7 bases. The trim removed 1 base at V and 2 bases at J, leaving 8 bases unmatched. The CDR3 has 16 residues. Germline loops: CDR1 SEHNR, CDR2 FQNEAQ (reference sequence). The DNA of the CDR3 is TGTGCCAGCAGCTTAGATAAGGGAGGGTTCACCTACGAGCAGTACTTC. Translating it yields CASSLDKGGFTYEQYF.

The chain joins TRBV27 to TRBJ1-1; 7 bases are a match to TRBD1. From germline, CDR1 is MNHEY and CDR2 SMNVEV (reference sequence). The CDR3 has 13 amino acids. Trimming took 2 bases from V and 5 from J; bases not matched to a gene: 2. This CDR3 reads CASSLRGHTEAFF. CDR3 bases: TGTGCCAGCAGTTTAAGGGGGCATACTGAAGCTTTCTTT.

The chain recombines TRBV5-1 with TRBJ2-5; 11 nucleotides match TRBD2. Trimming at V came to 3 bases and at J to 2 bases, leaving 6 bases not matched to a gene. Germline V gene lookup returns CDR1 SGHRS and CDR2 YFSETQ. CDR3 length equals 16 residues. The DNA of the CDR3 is TGCGCCAGCAGCTCTTCCGGGACTAGCGGACAAGAGACCCAGTACTTC. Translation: CASSSSGTSGQETQYF.

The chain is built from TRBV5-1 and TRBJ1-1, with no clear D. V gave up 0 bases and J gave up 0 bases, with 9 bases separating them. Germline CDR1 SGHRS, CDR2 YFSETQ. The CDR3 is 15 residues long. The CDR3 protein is CASSLETDMNTEAFF. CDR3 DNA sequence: TGCGCCAGCAGCTTGGAAACAGACATGAACACTGAAGCTTTCTTT.

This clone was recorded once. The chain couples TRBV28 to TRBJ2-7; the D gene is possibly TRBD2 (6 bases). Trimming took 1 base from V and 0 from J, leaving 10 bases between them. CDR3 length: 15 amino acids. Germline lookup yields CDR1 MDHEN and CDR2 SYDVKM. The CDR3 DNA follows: TGTGCCAGCAGTTTATCCGGGAGCCTCTCCTACGAGCAGTACTTC. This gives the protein CASSLSGSLSYEQYF. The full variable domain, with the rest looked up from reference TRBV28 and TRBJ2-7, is DVKVTQSSRYLVKRTGEKVFLECVQDMDHENMFWYRQDPGLGLRLIYFSYDVKMKEKGDIPEGYSVSREKKERFSLILESASTNQTSMYLCASSLSGSLSYEQYFGPGTRLTVT.

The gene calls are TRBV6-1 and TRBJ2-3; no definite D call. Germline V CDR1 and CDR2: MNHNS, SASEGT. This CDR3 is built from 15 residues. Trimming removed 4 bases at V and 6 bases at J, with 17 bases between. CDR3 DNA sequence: TGTGCCAGCAGTGGTCTTACTAACGGTAGGGATACGCAGTATTTT. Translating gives CASSGLTNGRDTQYF.

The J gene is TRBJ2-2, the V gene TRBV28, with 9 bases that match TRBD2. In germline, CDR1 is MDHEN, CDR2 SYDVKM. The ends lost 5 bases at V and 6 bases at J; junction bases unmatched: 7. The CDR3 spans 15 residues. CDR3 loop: CASSTSGSLPGELFF. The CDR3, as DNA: TGTGCCAGCAGTACTAGCGGGTCCCTACCCGGGGAGCTGTTTTTT.

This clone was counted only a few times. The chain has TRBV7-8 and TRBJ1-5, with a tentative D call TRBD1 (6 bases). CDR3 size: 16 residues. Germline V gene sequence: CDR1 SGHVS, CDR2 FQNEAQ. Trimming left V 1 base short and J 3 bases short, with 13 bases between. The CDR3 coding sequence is TGTGCCAGCAGCTTAGGTAACAGGGAGACCAATCAGCCCCAGCATTTT. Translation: CASSLGNRETNQPQHF.

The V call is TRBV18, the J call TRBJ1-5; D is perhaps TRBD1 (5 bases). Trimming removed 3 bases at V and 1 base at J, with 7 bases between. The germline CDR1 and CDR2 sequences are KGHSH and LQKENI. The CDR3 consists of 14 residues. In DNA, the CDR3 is TGTGCCAGCTCACCGGGGCAGAGCAATCAGCCCCAGCATTTT. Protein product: CASSPGQSNQPQHF.

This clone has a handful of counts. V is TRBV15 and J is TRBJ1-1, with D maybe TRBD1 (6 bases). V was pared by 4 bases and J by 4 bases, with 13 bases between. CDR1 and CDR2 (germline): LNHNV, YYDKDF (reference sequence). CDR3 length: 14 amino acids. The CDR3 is CATSTDRIVTEAFF. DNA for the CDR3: TGTGCCACCAGCACCGACAGGATCGTCACTGAAGCTTTCTTT. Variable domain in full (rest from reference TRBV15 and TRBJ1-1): DAMVIQNPRYQVTQFGKPVTLSCSQTLNHNVMYWYQQKSSQAPKLLFHYYDKDFNNEADTPDNFQSRRPNTSFCFLDIRSPGLGDTAMYLCATSTDRIVTEAFFGQGTRLTVV.

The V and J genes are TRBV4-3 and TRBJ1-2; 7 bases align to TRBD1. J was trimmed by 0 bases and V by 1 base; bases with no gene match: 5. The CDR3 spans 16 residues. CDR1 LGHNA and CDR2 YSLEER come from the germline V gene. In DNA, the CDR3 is TGCGCCAGCAGCCAAGGGGGGGACAGACCTAACTATGGCTACACCTTC. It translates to CASSQGGDRPNYGYTF.

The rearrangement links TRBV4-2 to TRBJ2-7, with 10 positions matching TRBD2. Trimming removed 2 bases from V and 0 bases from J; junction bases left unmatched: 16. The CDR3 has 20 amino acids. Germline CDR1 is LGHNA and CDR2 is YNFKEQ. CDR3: CASSQLSMLGLAGASYEQYF. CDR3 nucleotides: TGTGCCAGCAGCCAACTCAGCATGCTCGGCCTAGCGGGAGCCTCCTACGAGCAGTACTTC.

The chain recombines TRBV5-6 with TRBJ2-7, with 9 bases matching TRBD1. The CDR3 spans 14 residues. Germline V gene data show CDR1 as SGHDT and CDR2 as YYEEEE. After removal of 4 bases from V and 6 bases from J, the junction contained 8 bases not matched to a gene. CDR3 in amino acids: CASSLGTGFREQYF. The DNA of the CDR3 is TGTGCCAGCAGCCTGGGGACAGGGTTTCGCGAGCAGTACTTC.

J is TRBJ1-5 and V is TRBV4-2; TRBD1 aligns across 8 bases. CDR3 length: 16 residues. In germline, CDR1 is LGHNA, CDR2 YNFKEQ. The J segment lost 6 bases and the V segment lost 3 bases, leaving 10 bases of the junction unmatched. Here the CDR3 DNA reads TGTGCCAGCAGCCATGGACAGGGCGATGTGGGTCAGCCCCAGCATTTT. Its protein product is CASSHGQGDVGQPQHF.

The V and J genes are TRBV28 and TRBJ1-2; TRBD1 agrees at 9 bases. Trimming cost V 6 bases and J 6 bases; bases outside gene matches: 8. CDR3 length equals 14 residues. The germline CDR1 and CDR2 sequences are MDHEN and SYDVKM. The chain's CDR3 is CASSSPGTGHGYTF. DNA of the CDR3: TGTGCCAGCAGCTCCCCCGGGACAGGGCATGGCTACACCTTC.

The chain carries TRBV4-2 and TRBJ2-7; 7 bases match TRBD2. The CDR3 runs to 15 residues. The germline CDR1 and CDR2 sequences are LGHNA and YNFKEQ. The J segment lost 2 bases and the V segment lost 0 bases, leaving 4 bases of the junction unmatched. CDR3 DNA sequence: TGTGCCAGCAGCCAAGATCCCCGGGGGGCCTACGAGCAGTACTTC. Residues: CASSQDPRGAYEQYF.

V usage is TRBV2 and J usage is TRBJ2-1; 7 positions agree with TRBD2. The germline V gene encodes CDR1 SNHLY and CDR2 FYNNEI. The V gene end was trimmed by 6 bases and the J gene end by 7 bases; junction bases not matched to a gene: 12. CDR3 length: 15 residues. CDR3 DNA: TGTGCCAGCAGCAAGGGCGGGAGTTTGAAGAATGAGCAGTTCTTC. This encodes CASSKGGSLKNEQFF.

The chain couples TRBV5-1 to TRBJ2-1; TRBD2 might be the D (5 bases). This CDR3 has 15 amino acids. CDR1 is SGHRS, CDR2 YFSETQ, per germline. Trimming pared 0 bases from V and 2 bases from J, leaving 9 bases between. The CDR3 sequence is CASSLGRRAYNEQFF. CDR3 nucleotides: TGCGCCAGCAGCTTGGGTAGGCGGGCCTACAATGAGCAGTTCTTC.

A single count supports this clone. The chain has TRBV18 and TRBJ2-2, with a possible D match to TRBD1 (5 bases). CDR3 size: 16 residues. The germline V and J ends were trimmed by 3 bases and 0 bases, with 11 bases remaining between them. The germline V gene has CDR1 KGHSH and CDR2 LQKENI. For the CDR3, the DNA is TGTGCCAGCTCACCTAACCAGGGCACGAACACCGGGGAGCTGTTTTTT. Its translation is CASSPNQGTNTGELFF. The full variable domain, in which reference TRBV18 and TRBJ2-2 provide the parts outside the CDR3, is NAGVMQNPRHLVRRRGQEARLRCSPMKGHSHVYWYRQLPEEGLKFMVYLQKENIIDESGMPKERFSAEFPKEGPSILRIQQVVRGDSAAYFCASSPNQGTNTGELFFGEGSRLTVL.

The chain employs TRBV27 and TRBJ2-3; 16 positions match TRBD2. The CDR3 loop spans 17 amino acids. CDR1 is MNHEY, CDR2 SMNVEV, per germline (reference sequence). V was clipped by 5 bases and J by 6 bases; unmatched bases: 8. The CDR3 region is CASSPVLGLAGGDTQYF. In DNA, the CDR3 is TGTGCCAGCAGTCCGGTCTTGGGACTAGCGGGAGGGGATACGCAGTATTTT.

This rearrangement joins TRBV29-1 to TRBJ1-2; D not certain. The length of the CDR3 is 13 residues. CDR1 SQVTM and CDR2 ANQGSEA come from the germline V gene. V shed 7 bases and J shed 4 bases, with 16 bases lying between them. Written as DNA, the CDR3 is TGCAGCGCCTTGATGCCGGGTCTCTATGGCTACACCTTC. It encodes CSALMPGLYGYTF.

Here the CDR3 reads CASTWTGVLSEKLFF. The DNA for the CDR3 is TGTGCCAGCACCTGGACAGGGGTTCTTAGTGAAAAACTGTTTTTT. The rearrangement joins TRBV2 to TRBJ1-4, with 9 bases lining up with TRBD1. CDR3 size: 15 residues. Germline trimming cut 7 bases from V and 7 bases from J; bases unmatched to any gene: 10. Germline CDR1 reads SNHLY; CDR2 reads FYNNEI.

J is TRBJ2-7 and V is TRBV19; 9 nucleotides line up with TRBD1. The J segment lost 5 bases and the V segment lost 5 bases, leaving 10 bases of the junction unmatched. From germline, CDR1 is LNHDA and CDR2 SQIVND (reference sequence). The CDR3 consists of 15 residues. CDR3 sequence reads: CASSPETGGIDEQYF. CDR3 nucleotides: TGTGCCAGTAGTCCAGAGACAGGGGGTATTGACGAGCAGTACTTC.

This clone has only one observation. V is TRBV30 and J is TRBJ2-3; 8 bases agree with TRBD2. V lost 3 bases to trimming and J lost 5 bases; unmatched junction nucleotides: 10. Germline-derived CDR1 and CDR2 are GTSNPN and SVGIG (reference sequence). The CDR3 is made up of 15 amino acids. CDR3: CAWSAARLAKDTQYF. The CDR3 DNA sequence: TGTGCCTGGAGCGCCGCGCGACTAGCGAAAGATACGCAGTATTTT.

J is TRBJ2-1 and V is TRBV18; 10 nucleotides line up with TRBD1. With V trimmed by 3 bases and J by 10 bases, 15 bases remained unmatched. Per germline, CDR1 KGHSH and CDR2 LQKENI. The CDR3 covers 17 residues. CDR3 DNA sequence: TGTGCCAGCTCACCCCCGGGACAGGGGACATCTCGGGTGGAGCAGTTCTTC. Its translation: CASSPPGQGTSRVEQFF.